This paragraph reports one T cell receptor (beta chain). The record originates from a study of control samples from healthy donors and cancer patients. The protocol was immunoSEQ multiplex PCR, while the TCRdb copy is restricted to in-frame clones and leaves out a portion. There are hundreds of thousands of clones in the sample; 90% occur only once, and approximately 6.3% lies in the top ten. Sequenced sample: PBMCs. The receptor was derived from a man aged 40-50 years with head and neck cancer.

The CDR3 loop reads CASSQGPGAEAFF. The CDR3 nucleotides read TGCGCCAGCAGCCAAGGACCAGGGGCTGAAGCTTTCTTT. The chain employs TRBV4-3 and TRBJ1-1; weak D call: TRBD1 (6 bases). The germline V gene has CDR1 LGHNA and CDR2 YSLEER. The CDR3 spans 13 residues. V gave up 1 base and J gave up 6 bases, with 9 bases separating them.